This is a list of T cell receptor beta chains from one sample in a study of PD-L1 blockade in urothelial cancer. Some clones are missing from TCRdb's copy, which holds only in-frame ones; the method was immunoSEQ multiplex PCR. This sample yields 100,000 or so clones, of which 70% to 85% are seen a single time; about 2.3% belongs to the top ten. This sample comprised PBMCs, obtained around atezolizumab (anti-PD-L1) treatment. These receptors all come from a man in his fifties or sixties with urothelial cancer. Each CDR3 is given without its conserved first and last residue. The order of the fields is J gene, V gene, D gene, CDR3 protein. The D gene is left open where the match is weak.

TRBJ2-1 TRBV6-1 TRBD1 ASSERGLYNEQF
TRBJ2-7 TRBV7-2 . ASSYQGGVYEQY
TRBJ2-7 TRBV11-2 TRBD2 ASSRTSGFEQY
TRBJ1-2 TRBV27 . ASSFPGFYGYT
TRBJ2-2 TRBV19 TRBD2 ASSRLAGGTGELF
TRBJ2-3 TRBV25-1 . ASSEFLRTSTDTQY
TRBJ2-3 TRBV6-1 . ASTFGVVFTDTQY
TRBJ2-1 TRBV10-3 TRBD2 AISELAGGNEQF
TRBJ2-1 TRBV10-3 . ATLENEQF
TRBJ1-2 TRBV5-1 TRBD1 ASSSTGESGYT
TRBJ1-6 TRBV12-1 . ASSFGPSSYNSPLH
TRBJ2-1 TRBV15 . ATSRPGPNEQF
TRBJ2-1 TRBV2 . ASSEGLVGNEQF
TRBJ1-2 TRBV4-1 TRBD1 ASSQVALAGGGNYGYT
TRBJ2-7 TRBV7-6 . ASSPTAYEQY
TRBJ1-5 TRBV28 . ASSGQGPSGVVYSNQPQH
TRBJ2-2 TRBV7-2 TRBD2 ASSLSGRYLVGELF
TRBJ2-5 TRBV10-3 TRBD1 AISETGQGAVETQY
TRBJ2-7 TRBV30 . AWSQDRYEQY
TRBJ1-2 TRBV19 . ASSIDLAGNYGYT
TRBJ1-6 TRBV7-9 . ASSLAFGFAPLH
TRBJ2-2 TRBV11-2 . ASSLGQVGELF
TRBJ1-4 TRBV2 . ASLNGHRVGEKLF
TRBJ1-2 TRBV19 TRBD1 ASSRKGTGGIFGYT
TRBJ1-2 TRBV2 . ASIGTAGYT
TRBJ2-3 TRBV19 TRBD2 ASSVTSGSPADTQY
TRBJ2-5 TRBV5-1 . ASSMDSNQETQY
TRBJ2-1 TRBV7-9 TRBD2 ASSISGSWNEQF
TRBJ2-5 TRBV7-9 TRBD2 ASSSGGRAAETQY
TRBJ2-7 TRBV4-1 TRBD2 ASSPGLAAATYEQY
TRBJ2-2 TRBV18 . ASSPRRESVGELF
TRBJ1-3 TRBV6-5 . ASSSTGSIGGNTIY
TRBJ2-7 TRBV28 . ASKGDIQYEQY
TRBJ2-5 TRBV6-1 . ASSAQGKETQY
TRBJ2-3 TRBV28 . ASRGHHSTDTQY
TRBJ2-5 TRBV9 . ASSAGVEETQY
TRBJ2-1 TRBV18 TRBD2 ASSPSLAGVVEQF
TRBJ2-3 TRBV5-1 . ASSLGRGGPGSLGDTQY
TRBJ2-3 TRBV28 TRBD2 ASSRTSGSKSDTQY
TRBJ1-5 TRBV7-9 . ASSLGSGNQPQH
TRBJ1-6 TRBV11-2 . ASSAHLGVNSPLH
TRBJ2-6 TRBV4-1 TRBD2 ASSQALLLAGEFGANVLT
TRBJ2-1 TRBV5-6 TRBD2 ASSRSPGTSGRAENEQF
TRBJ1-3 TRBV2 . ASSTTGLSGNTIY
TRBJ2-7 TRBV5-1 TRBD1 ASSPTEYPGQGKN
TRBJ2-7 TRBV29-1 . SVQGVDSYEQY
TRBJ1-1 TRBV4-1 . ASSRKTVNTEAF
TRBJ1-2 TRBV29-1 TRBD1 SVKDRLRSGYT
TRBJ1-5 TRBV6-1 TRBD1 ASSVTGIRQPQH
TRBJ2-1 TRBV15 TRBD2 ATRRTGTSVTGNEQF
TRBJ2-2 TRBV6-4 TRBD1 ASRTGGNTGELF
TRBJ1-1 TRBV15 . ATSRAVAREAF
TRBJ1-5 TRBV19 . ASSIVPGQQPQH
TRBJ2-7 TRBV5-1 . ASSLGTLTYEQY
TRBJ1-4 TRBV9 . ASTVGPTNEKLF
TRBJ2-7 TRBV4-1 TRBD1 ASSQGPGTAYEQY
TRBJ2-1 TRBV11-2 . ASSDYQAHNEQF
TRBJ2-7 TRBV9 TRBD2 ASSVSPRASGTYEQY